This passage covers 14 T cell receptor beta chains from one sample sequenced in a study of blood T cells in healthy people across ages. The use of a sample-barcoded 5' primer and a J-beta primer mix characterized a second PCR of about 7 to 12 cycles. TCRdb itself ran the 5' RACE reads through MiXCR, one entry per CDR3 protein. Among approximately 1,700,000 distinct CDR3 sequences listed, 39% were seen once. The sequencing input was blood. These receptors were collected from a human donor in good health.

There are a few counts of this clonotype. J is TRBJ2-1 and V is TRBV12-3 or TRBV12-4; TRBD1 aligns across 7 bases. This CDR3 contains 12 residues. V lost 5 bases, J lost 13 bases, and 8 bases stayed unmatched. CDR3 sequence: CASSEGARTQFF. The DNA of the CDR3 is TGTGCCAGCAGTGAGGGGGCTAGAACTCAGTTCTTC.

A few counts support this clonotype. The chain recombines TRBV7-3 with TRBJ2-1; the D gene is possibly TRBD2 (5 bases). This CDR3 has 14 residues. The germline V and J ends were trimmed by 1 base and 7 bases, with 11 bases remaining between them. Germline CDR1 reads SGHTA; CDR2 reads FQGTGA. The CDR3 reads CASSLSSVRNEQFF. The DNA of the CDR3 is TGTGCCAGCAGCTTAAGTAGCGTTAGGAATGAGCAGTTCTTC.

The sample holds a few counts of this clonotype. The gene calls are TRBV6-2 or TRBV6-3 and TRBJ1-2; D might be TRBD1 (5 bases). CDR3 length: 13 residues. Germline assignment: CDR1 MNHEY and CDR2 SVGEGT. Trimming cost V 2 bases and J 3 bases, with 7 bases left between them. The CDR3, as DNA: TGTGCCAGCAGTTACCGCAGGGACTATGGCTACACCTTC. Amino acids: CASSYRRDYGYTF.

This clonotype has a single count. The chain recombines TRBV12-3 or TRBV12-4 with TRBJ1-3; 7 nucleotides align to TRBD1. This CDR3 region has 14 residues. V lost 5 bases and J lost 0; bases outside the gene matches: 1. For the CDR3, the DNA is TGTGCCAGCAGTGGGACAGTCTCTGGAAACACCATATATTTT. This sequence encodes CASSGTVSGNTIYF.

The chain carries TRBV5-1 and TRBJ2-2, with a tentative D call TRBD2 (5 bases). Trimming cost V 4 bases and J 3 bases, with 13 bases left between them. Germline lookup yields CDR1 SGHRS and CDR2 YFSETQ. The CDR3 is 15 amino acids. The CDR3 nucleotides read TGCGCCAGCAGCCCCGTTTTCGGGGACACCGGGGAGCTGTTTTTT. Translated: CASSPVFGDTGELFF.

The chain recombines TRBV5-1 with TRBJ1-1; TRBD1 is a possible D gene (6 bases). The CDR3 runs to 15 residues. The V and J ends lost 1 base and 1 base respectively, with 11 bases between them. Germline lookup yields CDR1 SGHRS and CDR2 YFSETQ. The chain's CDR3 is CASSLRGQENTEAFF. The CDR3 nucleotides read TGCGCCAGCAGCTTGCGGGGGCAAGAGAACACTGAAGCTTTCTTT.

The chain employs TRBV6-1 and TRBJ1-2; the D gene is possibly TRBD1 (6 bases). CDR3 size: 15 residues. CDR1 is MNHNS, CDR2 SASEGT, per germline. The V end lost 5 bases, the J end lost 6 bases, and 19 bases lay between the germline ends. The CDR3, as DNA: TGTGCCAGCAGTCCGGGGAGGGGGGGCCTTCATGGCTACACCTTC. It is translated as CASSPGRGGLHGYTF.

This chain links TRBV20-1 with TRBJ2-7; 8 bases line up with TRBD1. The DNA end favors TRBJ2-5, so the J call may be wrong. CDR3 size: 14 residues. CDR1 is DFQATT, CDR2 SNEGSKA, per germline (reference sequence). CDR3 DNA: TGCAGTGCCACCTTTTGGACAGGGCGGGAGACCCAGTACTTC. This encodes CSATFWTGRETQYF.

This chain joins TRBV5-6 and TRBJ2-7; D is perhaps TRBD1 (5 bases). CDR1 is SGHDT, CDR2 YYEEEE, per germline. Trimming removed 4 bases at V and 1 base at J, with 18 bases between. The CDR3 loop spans 16 amino acids. The CDR3 is CASSPPPQGNSYEQYF. The CDR3 DNA is TGTGCCAGCAGCCCACCGCCCCAGGGTAATTCCTACGAGCAGTACTTC.

The chain couples TRBV27 to TRBJ2-1; 7 bases are a match to TRBD2. V shed 8 bases and J 6 bases; nucleotides not matched to a gene: 7. CDR1 MNHEY and CDR2 SMNVEV come from the germline V gene (reference sequence). CDR3 length: 13 amino acids. The CDR3, as DNA: TGTGCCAGCGTTGGGGGAGGGATCAATGAGCAGTTCTTC. It translates to CASVGGGINEQFF.

There are a few counts of this clonotype. The chain has TRBV9 and TRBJ2-4; either TRBD1 or TRBD2 may supply D (5 bases each). V was clipped by 0 bases and J by 0 bases, with 19 bases between them. This CDR3 has 19 residues. Germline V CDR1 and CDR2: SGDLS, YYNGEE. In nucleotides, the CDR3 is TGTGCCAGCAGCGTAGAAGATGGGACCATCGCTTTAGCCAAAAACATTCAGTACTTC. As protein: CASSVEDGTIALAKNIQYF.

The chain carries TRBV7-9 and TRBJ2-1; 11 nucleotides align to TRBD2. Trimming at V came to 4 bases and at J to 4 bases, leaving 9 bases not matched to a gene. The CDR3 contains 17 residues. Germline V lookup: CDR1 SEHNR, CDR2 FQNEAQ (reference sequence). CDR3 sequence: CASSSIAGGPHYNEQFF. CDR3 bases: TGTGCCAGCAGCTCAATAGCGGGGGGGCCCCATTACAATGAGCAGTTCTTC.

The CDR3 DNA follows: TGCGCCAGCAGTACTACAGGGGAATTTAACTATGGCTACACCTTC. Amino acid sequence: CASSTTGEFNYGYTF. The chain links TRBV5-1 to TRBJ1-2; TRBD1 matches 7 bases. This CDR3 has 15 residues. With 5 bases clipped from V and 1 base from J, the junction kept 8 bases outside the gene matches. CDR1 is SGHRS, CDR2 YFSETQ, per germline.

J is TRBJ2-4 and V is TRBV29-1; 7 bases are a match to TRBD1. This CDR3 contains 11 residues. J gave up 9 bases and V 1 base, and 0 bases lay outside the gene matches. Germline V gene data show CDR1 as SQVTM and CDR2 as ANQGSEA. In nucleotides, the CDR3 is TGCAGCGTTGAAGCAGGGGGCATTCAGTACTTC. This gives the protein CSVEAGGIQYF.